This T cell receptor beta chain was sequenced during a study of cytomegalovirus exposure and HLA in healthy donors. The CDR3 has 16 amino acids. V was pared by 4 bases and J by 0 bases, with 13 bases between. Germline V CDR1 and CDR2: ENHRY, SYGVKD. The study ran its PCR with 60 Vbeta and 13 Jbeta primers. Per the authors' pipeline: Later, tens of millions of unique TCR beta chains were counted in an analysis, and some 10 million of them were shared. Measured with immunoSEQ multiplex PCR; TCRdb has only the in-frame clones, and not every one. The V and J calls and the clone size are those of that table, but D and trimming were determined from the DNA. This table has around 150,000 clones, about four fifths appearing once.

This sequence joins TRBV10-3 and TRBJ2-1; no firm D call. Source material: PBMCs. The receptor's source is a man in his forties in good health and CMV-seropositive. The CDR3 DNA reads TGTGCCATCAGTGGGTCTGAGCTTAGCTCCTACAATGAGCAGTTCTTC. Its translation is CAISGSELSSYNEQFF.